This entry describes one T cell receptor (beta chain). What it binds is not known. The data stem from a study of Graves' ophthalmopathy and Graves' hyperthyroidism. By definition, stable hyperthyroidism involved no ophthalmopathy within 18 months of follow-up. As diagnostic evidence, clinical symptoms, serum thyroxine, TRAb, thyroid ultrasound and orbital computed tomography were relied upon. Regarding the study as a whole: Most thyroid clonotypes with frequency above 0.001 were detected in blood too.

Using RNA transcripts, the TCR beta CDR3 regions were amplified. HTBI primers were used in a first-round RT-PCR, which preceded a second-round multiplex PCR. MiXCR, applied by TCRdb to the multiplex PCR reads, yields one record per CDR3 protein. The data hold about 400,000 distinct CDR3 sequences, with roughly 21% observed a single time. Germline V gives CDR1 MDHEN, CDR2 SYDVKM. The CDR3 extends over 13 amino acids. Trimming pared 8 bases from V and 7 bases from J, leaving 17 bases between. The sequence was collected from a woman younger than 30 with stable Graves' hyperthyroidism. The rearrangement joins TRBV28 to TRBJ1-2; tentative D call: TRBD1 (5 bases). Sequenced: peripheral blood. CDR3: CASGGRARCGYTF. For the CDR3, the DNA is TGTGCCAGCGGCGGCAGGGCCAGGTGTGGCTACACCTTC.